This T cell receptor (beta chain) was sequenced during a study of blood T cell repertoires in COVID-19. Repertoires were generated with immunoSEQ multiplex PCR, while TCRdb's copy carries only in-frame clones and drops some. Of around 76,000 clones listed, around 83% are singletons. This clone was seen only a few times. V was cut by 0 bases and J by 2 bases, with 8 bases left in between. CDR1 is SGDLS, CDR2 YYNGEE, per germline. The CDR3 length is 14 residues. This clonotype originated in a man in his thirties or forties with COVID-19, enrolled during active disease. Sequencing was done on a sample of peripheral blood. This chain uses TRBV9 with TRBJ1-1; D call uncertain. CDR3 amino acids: CASSVGAPNTEAFF. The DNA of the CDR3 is TGTGCCAGCAGCGTAGGAGCTCCCAACACTGAAGCTTTCTTT.